The 22 T cell receptor beta chains below come from one sample, sequenced in a study of T cells after yellow fever vaccination. TCRdb re-analysed the 5' RACE reads in MiXCR, keeping a single row per CDR3 protein. The sample holds 150,000 to 200,000 distinct CDR3 sequences; approximately 6.2% are singletons and the top ten take nearly 3%. Specimen: CD4+ T cells sorted from PBMCs, collected on the day of the first yellow fever vaccination. The receptors were sampled from a man in his late teens or twenties who received the YFV17D yellow fever vaccine.

This clonotype has more than one count but fewer than ten. This chain joins TRBV4-3 and TRBJ2-3, with TRBD2 matching 9 bases. Germline loops: CDR1 LGHNA, CDR2 YSLEER. J was trimmed by 5 bases and V by 3 bases; bases with no gene match: 3. The length of the CDR3 is 14 residues. CDR3 in amino acids: CASSQGLAGDTQYF. The CDR3 bases are TGCGCCAGCAGCCAGGGACTAGCTGGAGATACGCAGTATTTT.

CDR3 loop: CASSLEDRGWDTIYF. DNA for the CDR3: TGTGCCAGCAGCTTAGAGGACAGGGGCTGGGACACCATATATTTT. The chain recombines TRBV7-2 with TRBJ1-3, with TRBD1 identical over 9 bases. Trimming removed 1 base from V and 8 bases from J; junction bases left unmatched: 6. CDR1 is SGHTA, CDR2 FQGNSA, per germline. The CDR3 runs 15 residues.

This clonotype was observed a few times. The gene calls are TRBV5-1 and TRBJ1-4; tentative D call: TRBD1 (5 bases). The CDR3 has 16 residues. From germline, CDR1 is SGHRS and CDR2 YFSETQ. V was shortened by 3 bases and J by 8 bases, with 20 bases between the two germline ends. The chain's CDR3 is CASSSEPRDLFEKLFF. DNA for the CDR3: TGCGCCAGCAGCTCTGAACCTCGGGACTTATTCGAAAAACTGTTTTTT. Complete variable domain (other parts from reference TRBV5-1 and TRBJ1-4): KAGVTQTPRYLIKTRGQQVTLSCSPISGHRSVSWYQQTPGQGLQFLFEYFSETQRNKGNFPGRFSGRQFSNSRSEMNVSTLELGDSALYLCASSSEPRDLFEKLFFGSGTQLSVL.

There are many counts of this clonotype. The rearrangement links TRBV20-1 to TRBJ2-2; 8 nucleotides line up with TRBD1. After removal of 6 bases from V and 4 bases from J, the junction contained 4 bases not matched to a gene. Germline assignment: CDR1 DFQATT and CDR2 SNEGSKA (reference sequence). The CDR3 runs to 13 residues. CDR3 sequence reads: CSAQGQVTGELFF. CDR3 in DNA: TGCAGTGCCCAGGGACAGGTCACCGGGGAGCTGTTTTTT.

The V and J genes are TRBV7-9 and TRBJ2-1; 9 nucleotides align to TRBD2. Per germline, CDR1 SEHNR and CDR2 FQNEAQ (reference sequence). This CDR3 contains 15 residues. The V gene end was trimmed by 4 bases and the J gene end by 6 bases; junction bases not matched to a gene: 7. This CDR3 is CASSSFLAGPNEQFF. In DNA, the CDR3 is TGTGCCAGCAGCTCCTTCCTAGCGGGACCCAATGAGCAGTTCTTC.

This clonotype was recorded at least ten times. The chain has TRBV28 and TRBJ2-5; 12 nucleotides line up with TRBD2. CDR1 is MDHEN and CDR2 is SYDVKM in the germline V gene. Unmatched junction bases numbered 8, after V lost 2 bases and J lost 4 bases. This CDR3 region has 17 residues. CDR3 DNA sequence: TGTGCCAGCAGTTTAAACCCTAGCGGGGGGGCGGGAGAGACCCAGTACTTC. Protein: CASSLNPSGGAGETQYF.

Many counts were recorded for this clonotype. The chain links TRBV7-9 to TRBJ2-5; D may be TRBD1 (6 bases). The CDR3 totals 12 residues. The germline V gene has CDR1 SEHNR and CDR2 FQNEAQ (reference sequence). V lost 4 bases, J lost 14 bases, and 17 bases lay in between. CDR3 coding DNA: TGTGCCAGCAGCTCCGTTAGACAGGCTTTTTACTTC. It codes for CASSSVRQAFYF.

The chain carries TRBV7-2 and TRBJ1-1; D is undetermined. Trimming took off 1 base at V and 2 bases at J, with 8 bases between the two ends. The germline gives CDR1 SGHTA, CDR2 FQGNSA. The CDR3 is 14 amino acids. Here the CDR3 reads CASSLVPRNTEAFF. The CDR3 coding sequence is TGTGCCAGCAGCTTAGTTCCCAGAAACACTGAAGCTTTCTTT. Complete variable domain (other parts from reference TRBV7-2 and TRBJ1-1): GAGVSQSPSNKVTEKGKDVELRCDPISGHTALYWYRQSLGQGLEFLIYFQGNSAPDKSGLPSDRFSAERTGGSVSTLTIQRTQQEDSAVYLCASSLVPRNTEAFFGQGTRLTVV.

The rearrangement links TRBV4-1 to TRBJ1-2; 7 bases line up with TRBD1. V lost 0 bases to trimming and J lost 4 bases; unmatched junction nucleotides: 5. Germline V CDR1 and CDR2: MGHRA, YSYEKL. The CDR3 extends over 15 amino acids. CDR3: CASSQEETGTYGYTF. CDR3 nucleotide sequence: TGCGCCAGCAGCCAAGAAGAGACAGGGACCTATGGCTACACCTTC.

This clonotype appeared a few times. V and J are TRBV6-5 and TRBJ2-7; 7 bases match TRBD1. CDR1 MNHEY and CDR2 SVGAGI come from the germline V gene. Trimming at V came to 6 bases and at J to 5 bases, leaving 10 bases not matched to a gene. The CDR3 is made up of 14 amino acids. As DNA, the CDR3 is TGTGCCAGCAGGCCCACTTTGACAGGGAACGAGCAGTACTTC. It translates to CASRPTLTGNEQYF.

At least ten counts were recorded for this clonotype. The rearrangement uses TRBV11-1 and TRBJ2-3, with 13 bases matching TRBD2. Germline CDR1 reads SGHAT; CDR2 reads FQDESV (reference sequence). The CDR3 loop spans 15 amino acids. V trimming: 5 bases; J trimming: 4 bases; junction bases outside the gene matches: 3. CDR3: CASSAGLAGADTQYF. The CDR3 region has the DNA TGTGCCAGCAGCGCCGGACTAGCGGGGGCAGATACGCAGTATTTT.

The V gene is TRBV5-1, the J gene TRBJ2-3, with TRBD2 matching over 15 bases. J was trimmed by 4 bases and V by 2 bases; bases with no gene match: 11. This CDR3 is 19 amino acids long. Germline V gives CDR1 SGHRS, CDR2 YFSETQ. CDR3 coding DNA: TGCGCCAGCAGCTTCGATGGTCGGACTAGCGGGGGGGCCGCAGATACGCAGTATTTT. Residues: CASSFDGRTSGGAADTQYF. The whole variable domain, remainder taken from reference TRBV5-1 and TRBJ2-3, is KAGVTQTPRYLIKTRGQQVTLSCSPISGHRSVSWYQQTPGQGLQFLFEYFSETQRNKGNFPGRFSGRQFSNSRSEMNVSTLELGDSALYLCASSFDGRTSGGAADTQYFGPGTRLTVL.

This clonotype was detected many times. The CDR3 nucleotides are TGCAGCGTTTCAGAGGGGGTAGCCAAAAACATTCAGTACTTC. Translation gives CSVSEGVAKNIQYF. The chain carries TRBV29-1 and TRBJ2-4; tentatively, D is TRBD1 (6 bases). Germline V CDR1 and CDR2: SQVTM, ANQGSEA. CDR3 length equals 14 residues. Trimming left V 5 bases short and J 0 bases short, with 11 bases between. Filled out from reference TRBV29-1 and TRBJ2-4, the complete variable domain reads SAVISQKPSRDICQRGTSLTIQCQVDSQVTMMFWYRQQPGQSLTLIATANQGSEATYESGFVIDKFPISRPNLTFSTLTVSNMSPEDSSIYLCSVSEGVAKNIQYFGAGTRLSVL.

This clonotype appeared many times. V and J are TRBV5-5 and TRBJ2-3, with unresolved D. From germline, CDR1 is SGHKS and CDR2 YYEKEE (reference sequence). V was shortened by 6 bases and J by 2 bases, with 10 bases between the two germline ends. The CDR3 covers 13 residues. The CDR3: CASTHPPTDTQYF. CDR3 bases: TGTGCCAGCACCCACCCCCCCACAGATACGCAGTATTTT.

This clonotype showed up many times. The rearrangement joins TRBV30 to TRBJ2-1, with 13 bases matching TRBD2. The V gene's germline CDR1 is GTSNPN and CDR2 SVGIG (reference sequence). With V trimmed by 2 bases and J by 10 bases, 14 bases remained unmatched. CDR3 length: 17 residues. The CDR3 DNA reads as TGTGCCTGGAGTAAGGGGACTAGCGGGGCCCTCTGGGGAGAGCAGTTCTTC. Its translation is CAWSKGTSGALWGEQFF.

In this sample, this clonotype turned up a few times. This sequence joins TRBV18 and TRBJ2-1; D call uncertain. V gave up 3 bases and J gave up 0 bases, with 9 bases separating them. Looked up from germline, CDR1 is KGHSH and CDR2 is LQKENI. This CDR3 contains 15 residues. CDR3 bases: TGTGCCAGCTCACCCCTGAGAAGCTCCTACAATGAGCAGTTCTTC. Its translation is CASSPLRSSYNEQFF.

Turning to this clonotype: This may come from a read error, since a much larger clone is one base off. V usage is TRBV2 and J usage is TRBJ2-5; 9 bases align to TRBD1. Germline CDR1 is SNHLY and CDR2 is FYNNEI. This CDR3 is 14 amino acids long. The CDR3, as DNA: TGTGCCAGCAATGAACAGGGGGCCGATGGGATCCAGTACTTC. It is translated as CASNEQGADGIQYF.

The table lists this clonotype with many counts. The J gene is TRBJ2-1, the V gene TRBV7-2, with 11 bases matching TRBD2. Trimming removed 2 bases from V and 3 bases from J; junction bases left unmatched: 0. The CDR3 spans 15 residues. Per the germline V gene, CDR1 is SGHTA and CDR2 is FQGNSA. The CDR3: CASSLLAGGYNEQFF. DNA of the CDR3: TGTGCCAGCAGCTTACTAGCGGGGGGCTACAATGAGCAGTTCTTC. Supplemented by reference TRBV7-2 and TRBJ2-1, the full variable domain reads GAGVSQSPSNKVTEKGKDVELRCDPISGHTALYWYRQSLGQGLEFLIYFQGNSAPDKSGLPSDRFSAERTGGSVSTLTIQRTQQEDSAVYLCASSLLAGGYNEQFFGPGTRLTVL.

This clonotype was picked up many times. CDR3 loop: CAIREDRVPYEQYF. The CDR3 region has the DNA TGTGCCATCAGGGAGGACAGGGTCCCCTACGAGCAGTACTTC. The V and J genes are TRBV10-3 and TRBJ2-7; 8 bases agree with TRBD1. The CDR3 covers 14 residues. The germline CDR1 and CDR2 sequences are ENHRY and SYGVKD. V lost 6 bases to trimming and J lost 2 bases; unmatched junction nucleotides: 6.

V is TRBV7-2 and J is TRBJ1-2; D gene ambiguous. Per germline, CDR1 SGHTA and CDR2 FQGNSA. The V end lost 5 bases, the J end lost 8 bases, and 15 bases lay between the germline ends. The CDR3 consists of 13 residues. This CDR3 is CASSPRTAPGYTF. The CDR3 DNA follows: TGTGCCAGCAGCCCCCGGACGGCTCCGGGCTACACCTTC.

This clonotype was seen only a few times. The gene calls are TRBV6-5 and TRBJ1-1; tentatively, D is TRBD1 (6 bases). The ends were cut back, 2 bases at V and 6 bases at J, with 16 bases in the middle. Germline assignment: CDR1 MNHEY and CDR2 SVGAGI. CDR3 length equals 15 residues. CDR3 bases: TGTGCCAGCAGTTACCTACAGGGTAGGGACTCTGAAGCTTTCTTT. As protein: CASSYLQGRDSEAFF.

This clonotype was counted at least ten times. The V and J genes are TRBV7-8 and TRBJ2-2; TRBD1 might be the D (5 bases). V was pared by 6 bases and J by 4 bases, with 12 bases between. CDR1 and CDR2 (germline): SGHVS, FQNEAQ. The CDR3 extends over 14 amino acids. The CDR3 spells CASRGVASTGELFF. The DNA of the CDR3 is TGTGCCAGCAGAGGGGTGGCGAGCACCGGGGAGCTGTTTTTT.